These 27 T cell receptor beta chains were sequenced from one sample in a study of human T cells and chemical hapten exposure (dated by TCRdb to the early 2020s). Library construction relied on RACE. Sequencing was performed on a NextSeq 500. TCRdb itself trimmed the public reads at Q25 with fastp, ran MiXCR and retained productive beta chains. Each CDR3 protein gets just one entry, which takes the most common genes and DNA from the rows behind it. The sample includes a few hundred thousand distinct CDR3 sequences, with roughly 6% observed a single time. The ten largest make up about 6% of the sample. Per the publication, the time point label means: patch test 2, 6 weeks after DPC sensitization. This specimen's treatment or condition label, per the study, means: therapeutic diphenylcyclopropenone sensitization with weekly scalp DPC. This specimen was whole blood, taken in connection with sensitization to the hapten diphenylcyclopropenone (DPC). Every receptor here comes from a woman under 30 with alopecia areata. Some clones in this sample may be carry-over from other donors' samples.

This clonotype was recorded many times. The chain carries TRBV29-1 and TRBJ1-2; D gene uncertain. The length of the CDR3 is 13 residues. Trimming stripped 3 bases from V and 10 bases from J, with 18 bases between. CDR1 and CDR2 from the germline V gene are SQVTM and ANQGSEA. CDR3 residues: CSVEPRDSIHYTF. CDR3 coding DNA: TGCAGCGTTGAGCCTCGGGATTCTATCCACTACACCTTC.

The chain uses TRBV7-9 and TRBJ1-1, with unresolved D. The CDR3 spans 15 residues. The ends were cut back, 7 bases at V and 2 bases at J, with 17 bases in the middle. Germline values: CDR1 SEHNR, CDR2 FQNEAQ (reference sequence). CDR3 coding DNA: TGTGCCAGCATTCCCCCGAGCGAACGCAACACTGAAGCTTTCTTT. Translation: CASIPPSERNTEAFF.

The chain couples TRBV12-3 or TRBV12-4 to TRBJ2-4; no firm D call. The CDR3 covers 14 residues. Between the trimmed V and J ends, which lost 1 base and 7 bases, there was a span of 11 bases. The CDR3 DNA is TGTGCCAGCAGTTTAGGGGCTAGGGCCAACATTCAGTACTTC. Protein sequence: CASSLGARANIQYF.

This clonotype has a handful of counts. CDR3 amino acids: CASSLGQVPAEQYF. Written as DNA, the CDR3 is TGTGCCAGCAGTTTGGGGCAGGTACCTGCCGAGCAGTACTTC. The J gene is TRBJ2-7, the V gene TRBV12-3 or TRBV12-4; D is possibly TRBD1 (5 bases). The ends were cut back, 3 bases at V and 6 bases at J, with 15 bases in the middle. This CDR3 has 14 residues.

The rearrangement uses TRBV29-1 and TRBJ1-2; D perhaps matches TRBD1 (6 bases). The CDR3 has 12 residues. With 5 bases removed from V and 4 bases from J, the gap between germline ends came to 11 bases. CDR1 is SQVTM and CDR2 is ANQGSEA in the germline V gene. The chain's CDR3 is CSVWGGSYGYTF. Here the CDR3 DNA reads TGCAGCGTTTGGGGGGGCAGCTATGGCTACACCTTC.

This clonotype was counted at least ten times. The chain links TRBV20-1 to TRBJ1-5, with 7 positions matching TRBD1. With 5 bases clipped from V and 3 bases from J, the junction kept 7 bases outside the gene matches. Germline CDR1 and CDR2: DFQATT and SNEGSKA (reference sequence). CDR3 length equals 14 residues. The CDR3 sequence: CSALTGSVNQPQHF. The CDR3 DNA follows: TGCAGTGCTCTGACAGGGTCGGTCAATCAGCCCCAGCATTTT.

This clonotype has ten or more counts. The genes are TRBV6-1 and TRBJ1-1; D gene uncertain. The CDR3 has 14 amino acids. Germline CDR1 is MNHNS and CDR2 is SASEGT. V dropped 3 bases and J dropped 8 bases, with 16 bases sitting between them. CDR3 bases: TGTGCCAGCAGTGATCCCACGCCGGGCCCAGAAGCTTTCTTT. It encodes CASSDPTPGPEAFF.

This rearrangement joins TRBV20-1 to TRBJ1-5; no clear D. From germline, CDR1 is DFQATT and CDR2 SNEGSKA (reference sequence). Trimming pared 5 bases from V and 0 bases from J, leaving 14 bases between. This CDR3 spans 15 amino acids. The CDR3 DNA follows: TGCAGTGCTGGGGAGGTGGCCCTTAGCAATCAGCCCCAGCATTTT. Residues: CSAGEVALSNQPQHF.

This clonotype has at least ten counts. This chain links TRBV12-3 or TRBV12-4 with TRBJ1-2; D ambiguous. The germline V and J ends were trimmed by 5 bases and 0 bases, with 7 bases remaining between them. The CDR3 length is 13 residues. CDR3 bases: TGTGCCAGCAGTGACGGCACTAACTATGGCTACACCTTC. It codes for CASSDGTNYGYTF.

The genes are TRBV4-1 and TRBJ1-5, with 7 bases fitting TRBD1. CDR1 and CDR2 (germline): MGHRA, YSYEKL. V dropped 1 base and J dropped 3; count of bases not matched to a gene: 9. This CDR3 spans 17 amino acids. The CDR3 spells CASSQVARGGTNQPQHF. The CDR3 nucleotides are TGCGCCAGCAGCCAAGTGGCCAGGGGGGGGACCAATCAGCCCCAGCATTTT.

In this sample, this clonotype turned up many times. CDR3 bases: TGCGCCAGCAGCCAAGGGACGGGGAGTAACTATGGCTACACCTTC. The encoded protein is CASSQGTGSNYGYTF. This chain connects TRBV4-3 to TRBJ1-2; D remains unclear. The V end was cut by 1 base, the J end by 1 base, with 10 bases between. This CDR3 region has 15 residues. Germline V gene data show CDR1 as LGHNA and CDR2 as YSLEER.

This rearrangement joins TRBV12-3 or TRBV12-4 to TRBJ2-7; D might be TRBD1 (6 bases). Between the trimmed V and J ends, which lost 3 bases and 0 bases, there was a span of 12 bases. This CDR3 contains 15 residues. The CDR3 region is CASSFTGTISYEQYF. The CDR3 DNA follows: TGTGCCAGCAGTTTCACCGGGACAATCTCCTACGAGCAGTACTTC.

The rearrangement links TRBV5-5 to TRBJ2-3; D is perhaps TRBD2 (5 bases). From germline, CDR1 is SGHKS and CDR2 YYEKEE (reference sequence). This CDR3 has 14 residues. Trimming shortened V by 4 bases and J by 1 base, and 10 bases separated the two germline ends. CDR3 sequence: CASSTDWGTDTQYF. CDR3 DNA sequence: TGTGCCAGCAGCACGGACTGGGGCACAGATACGCAGTATTTT.

This clonotype was seen ten or more times. The rearrangement links TRBV7-8 to TRBJ1-1; D remains ambiguous. Germline CDR1 is SGHVS and CDR2 is FQNEAQ. Trimming left V 4 bases short and J 2 bases short, with 17 bases between. CDR3 length equals 16 residues. CDR3: CASSSAPRSRNTEAFF. The CDR3 DNA reads TGTGCCAGCAGCTCGGCCCCGAGGTCGCGAAACACTGAAGCTTTCTTT.

This clonotype was observed a few times. The chain uses TRBV7-3 and TRBJ2-3, with TRBD1 matching over 10 bases. CDR1 SGHTA and CDR2 FQGTGA come from the germline V gene. CDR3 size: 14 residues. V dropped 7 bases and J dropped 4; count of bases not matched to a gene: 5. The CDR3 DNA reads as TGTGCCAGCAAACCCGGGACAGGGGCAGATACGCAGTATTTT. Its protein is CASKPGTGADTQYF.

This clonotype came up many times. V and J are TRBV4-3 and TRBJ1-5; D call uncertain. V lost 0 bases, J lost 0 bases, and 6 bases lay in between. Germline lookup yields CDR1 LGHNA and CDR2 YSLEER. CDR3 length: 15 amino acids. CDR3 amino acids: CASSQDRYSNQPQHF. For the CDR3, the DNA is TGCGCCAGCAGCCAAGATCGCTATAGCAATCAGCCCCAGCATTTT.

This clonotype was detected ten times or more. The chain uses TRBV12-3 or TRBV12-4 and TRBJ2-2; a weak D match, TRBD1 (5 bases). The V end lost 3 bases, the J end lost 11 bases, and 13 bases lay between the germline ends. The CDR3 runs to 13 residues. The CDR3 sequence: CASSLDRQGELFF. For the CDR3, the DNA is TGTGCCAGCAGTTTGGACCGGCAGGGAGAGCTGTTTTTT.

This clonotype was counted only a few times. This CDR3 is CASSIARQRRMAGNTIYF. In DNA, the CDR3 is TGTGCCAGTAGTATAGCAAGACAGAGGAGGATGGCCGGAAACACCATATATTTT. The rearrangement uses TRBV19 and TRBJ1-3; D possibly corresponds to TRBD1 (5 bases). CDR3 length: 18 amino acids. The germline CDR1 and CDR2 sequences are LNHDA and SQIVND (reference sequence). The V and J ends lost 1 base and 4 bases respectively, with 20 bases between them.

At least ten counts were recorded for this clonotype. The chain links TRBV6-2 or TRBV6-3 to TRBJ2-1, with 10 bases aligning to TRBD2. From germline, CDR1 is MNHEY and CDR2 SVGEGT. The CDR3 is made up of 17 amino acids. V lost 6 bases and J lost 0; bases outside the gene matches: 8. CDR3: CASRGLAGESSYNEQFF. The DNA for the CDR3 is TGTGCCAGCAGGGGGCTAGCGGGGGAGAGCTCCTACAATGAGCAGTTCTTC.

The sample holds a few counts of this clonotype. This chain links TRBV27 with TRBJ2-3; D might be TRBD1 or TRBD2, each matching 5 bases. Trimming pared 4 bases from V and 2 bases from J, leaving 13 bases between. The CDR3 contains 15 residues. Per germline, CDR1 MNHEY and CDR2 SMNVEV (reference sequence). Here the CDR3 reads CASSSREGSTDTQYF. The DNA for the CDR3 is TGTGCCAGCAGTTCTCGTGAGGGGTCCACAGATACGCAGTATTTT.

This clonotype was seen a handful of times. The V and J genes are TRBV19 and TRBJ2-4; TRBD2 might be the D (6 bases). This CDR3 spans 15 amino acids. The V gene's germline CDR1 is LNHDA and CDR2 SQIVND (reference sequence). V lost 6 bases and J 4 bases, leaving 16 bases between the germline ends. As DNA, the CDR3 is TGTGCCAGTAGAGACCCGGGGGTGAAGAAAAACATTCAGTACTTC. Protein sequence: CASRDPGVKKNIQYF. Variable domain in full (rest from reference TRBV19 and TRBJ2-4): DGGITQSPKYLFRKEGQNVTLSCEQNLNHDAMYWYRQDPGQGLRLIYYSQIVNDFQKGDIAEGYSVSREKKESFPLTVTSAQKNPTAFYLCASRDPGVKKNIQYFGAGTRLSVL.

This chain uses TRBV7-8 with TRBJ2-4; perhaps TRBD1 as D (6 bases). Trimming cost V 5 bases and J 0 bases, with 14 bases left between them. CDR1 and CDR2 (germline): SGHVS, FQNEAQ. This CDR3 has 16 amino acids. CDR3 nucleotides: TGTGCCAGCAGCCCTTACAGGGTAGTAGCCAAAAACATTCAGTACTTC. This gives the protein CASSPYRVVAKNIQYF.

This clonotype was found a few times. The rearrangement uses TRBV28 and TRBJ1-4; no clear D gene. Trimming shortened V by 3 bases and J by 0 bases, and 8 bases separated the two germline ends. The CDR3 is 15 residues long. Per the germline V gene, CDR1 is MDHEN and CDR2 is SYDVKM. CDR3 nucleotide sequence: TGTGCCAGCAGTTTCTCTAGCACAACTAATGAAAAACTGTTTTTT. Amino acid sequence: CASSFSSTTNEKLFF.

This clonotype was detected a few times. The chain combines TRBV10-3 with TRBJ1-2; 11 bases align to TRBD1. V lost 3 bases, J lost 2 bases, and 5 bases stayed unmatched. This CDR3 is 16 amino acids long. Germline CDR1 and CDR2: ENHRY and SYGVKD. In DNA, the CDR3 is TGTGCCATCAGTGACCCCGGGACAGGGGGGAACTATGGCTACACCTTC. It yields the protein CAISDPGTGGNYGYTF.

This clonotype was recorded many times. The chain links TRBV9 to TRBJ1-2, with 8 bases matching TRBD1. CDR1 SGDLS and CDR2 YYNGEE come from the germline V gene. Trimming cost V 0 bases and J 0 bases; bases outside gene matches: 4. CDR3 length equals 16 residues. The CDR3 coding sequence is TGTGCCAGCAGCGTAGCCCCGGACAGGGCTAACTATGGCTACACCTTC. It codes for CASSVAPDRANYGYTF.

The chain couples TRBV28 to TRBJ2-3, with 7 nucleotides matching TRBD2. J was trimmed by 4 bases and V by 7 bases; bases with no gene match: 20. The length of the CDR3 is 18 residues. Germline values: CDR1 MDHEN, CDR2 SYDVKM. The DNA of the CDR3 is TGTGCCAGCATTCTGACCTACTCCCGGCCAGCGGGACCAGATACGCAGTATTTT. Translated: CASILTYSRPAGPDTQYF.

This clonotype was observed many times. V is TRBV10-3 and J is TRBJ1-1; 8 bases fit TRBD1. Losses at the gene ends were 6 bases for V and 4 bases for J; bases not matched to a gene: 7. CDR3 size: 14 residues. CDR1 and CDR2 from the germline V gene are ENHRY and SYGVKD. This chain's CDR3 is CAIRSTGEGTEAFF. The CDR3 region has the DNA TGTGCCATCAGATCGACAGGGGAGGGCACTGAAGCTTTCTTT.